In this sample, the clone carrying this TCR beta chain turned up a few times. The entry originates in a study of identical twins. TCRdb reanalysed the 5' RACE reads using MiXCR and keeps one entry per CDR3 protein. This sample has some 790,000 distinct CDR3 sequences, with around a sixth found just once. These data are also associated with another study on T cells expressing NK-cell markers. That study adds: Sorted CD3+CD56+NKG2C+, CD3+CD56+NKG2C- and CD3+CD56-NKG2C+ T cells supplied TCR beta repertoires. In the group of eight sequenced donors, seven were HCMV-seropositive and one was seronegative. Top CD8+ clonotypes included the dominant CD3+CD56+NKG2C+ clonotypes in several donors.

The sequence was collected from a woman between 18 and 29 years old in good health. The sequencing sample was made of PBMCs.

This chain's CDR3 is CASSKSSGVPHQFF. Here the CDR3 DNA reads TGTGCCAGCAGTAAGTCTAGCGGGGTCCCACACCAGTTCTTC. The chain has TRBV6-2 or TRBV6-3 and TRBJ2-1, with 9 positions matching TRBD2. The CDR3 has 14 amino acids. The junction had 12 bases not matched to a gene; V was cut back by 5 bases and J by 13 bases. Germline CDR1 reads MNHEY; CDR2 reads SVGEGT.